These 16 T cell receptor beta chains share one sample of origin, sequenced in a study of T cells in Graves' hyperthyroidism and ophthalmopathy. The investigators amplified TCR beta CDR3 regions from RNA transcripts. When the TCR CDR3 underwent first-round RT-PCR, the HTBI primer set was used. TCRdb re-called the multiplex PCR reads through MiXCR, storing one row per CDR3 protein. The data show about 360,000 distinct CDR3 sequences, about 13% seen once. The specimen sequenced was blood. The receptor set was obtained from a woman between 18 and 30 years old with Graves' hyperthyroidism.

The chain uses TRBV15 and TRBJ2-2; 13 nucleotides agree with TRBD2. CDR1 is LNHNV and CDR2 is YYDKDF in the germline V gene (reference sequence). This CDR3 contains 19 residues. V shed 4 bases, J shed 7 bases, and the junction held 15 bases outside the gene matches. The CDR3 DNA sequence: TGTGCCACCAGCATTCCCCTTGGACTAGCGGGAGCAGGACGCGGGGAGCTGTTTTTT. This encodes CATSIPLGLAGAGRGELFF.

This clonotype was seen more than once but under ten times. CDR3 protein: CASSPWGGGETQYF. The CDR3 DNA sequence: TGCGCCAGCAGCCCCTGGGGGGGAGGCGAGACCCAGTACTTC. V is TRBV5-1 and J is TRBJ2-5; TRBD2 matches 7 bases. The CDR3 extends over 14 amino acids. J lost 5 bases, V lost 4 bases, and 8 bases had no gene match. Germline-derived CDR1 and CDR2 are SGHRS and YFSETQ.

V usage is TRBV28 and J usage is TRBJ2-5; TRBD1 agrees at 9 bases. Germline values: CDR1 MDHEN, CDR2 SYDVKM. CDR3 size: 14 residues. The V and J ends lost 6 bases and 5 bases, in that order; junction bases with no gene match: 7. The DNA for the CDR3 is TGTGCCAGCAGCCCGGACAGGGGCGCCGAGACCCAGTACTTC. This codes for CASSPDRGAETQYF.

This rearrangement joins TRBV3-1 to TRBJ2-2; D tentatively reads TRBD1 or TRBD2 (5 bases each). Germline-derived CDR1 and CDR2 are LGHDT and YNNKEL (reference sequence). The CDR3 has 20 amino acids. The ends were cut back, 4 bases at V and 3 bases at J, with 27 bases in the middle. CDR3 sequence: CASSLSRAFQGDRDTGELFF. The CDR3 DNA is TGTGCCAGCAGCCTATCGCGGGCCTTCCAAGGGGACCGAGACACCGGGGAGCTGTTTTTT. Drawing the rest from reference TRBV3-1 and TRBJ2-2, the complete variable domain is DTAVSQTPKYLVTQMGNDKSIKCEQNLGHDTMYWYKQDSKKFLKIMFSYNNKELIINETVPNRFSPKSPDKAHLNLHINSLELGDSAVYFCASSLSRAFQGDRDTGELFFGEGSRLTVL.

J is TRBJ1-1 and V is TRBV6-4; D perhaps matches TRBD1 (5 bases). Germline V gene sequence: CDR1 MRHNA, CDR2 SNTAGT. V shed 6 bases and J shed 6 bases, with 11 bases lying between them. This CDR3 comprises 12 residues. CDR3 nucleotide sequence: TGTGCCAGCAGATCGACAGACCCTGAAGCTTTCTTT. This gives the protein CASRSTDPEAFF.

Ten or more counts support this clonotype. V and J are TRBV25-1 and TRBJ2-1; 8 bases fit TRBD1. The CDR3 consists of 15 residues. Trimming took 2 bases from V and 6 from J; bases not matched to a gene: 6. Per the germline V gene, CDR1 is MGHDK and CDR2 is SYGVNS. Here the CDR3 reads CASSERQGLSNEQFF. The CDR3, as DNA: TGTGCCAGCAGTGAAAGACAGGGGTTAAGCAATGAGCAGTTCTTC.

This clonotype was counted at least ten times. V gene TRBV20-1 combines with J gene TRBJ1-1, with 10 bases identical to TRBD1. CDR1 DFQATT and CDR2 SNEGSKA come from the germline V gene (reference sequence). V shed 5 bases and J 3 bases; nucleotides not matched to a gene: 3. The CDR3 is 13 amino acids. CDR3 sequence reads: CSASDRGHTEAFF. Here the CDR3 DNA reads TGCAGTGCTTCAGACAGGGGGCACACTGAAGCTTTCTTT.

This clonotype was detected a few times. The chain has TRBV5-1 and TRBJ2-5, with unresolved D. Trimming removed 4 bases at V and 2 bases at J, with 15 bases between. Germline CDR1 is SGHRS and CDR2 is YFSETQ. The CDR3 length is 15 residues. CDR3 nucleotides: TGCGCCAGCAGCCTCCCCGCGCCTCGGCAAGAGACCCAGTACTTC. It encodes CASSLPAPRQETQYF.

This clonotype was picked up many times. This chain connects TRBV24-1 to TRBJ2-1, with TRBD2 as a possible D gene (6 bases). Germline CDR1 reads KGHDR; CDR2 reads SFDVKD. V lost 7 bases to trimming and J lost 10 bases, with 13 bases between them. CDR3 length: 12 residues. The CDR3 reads CATRARDSEQFF. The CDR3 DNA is TGTGCCACCAGAGCCCGGGACTCCGAGCAGTTCTTC.

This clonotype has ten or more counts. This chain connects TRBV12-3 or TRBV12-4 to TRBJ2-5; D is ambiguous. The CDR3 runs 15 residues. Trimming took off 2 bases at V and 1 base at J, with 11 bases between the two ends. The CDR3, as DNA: TGTGCCAGCAGTTTAAAGTCAGTCTCCCAAGAGACCCAGTACTTC. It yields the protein CASSLKSVSQETQYF.

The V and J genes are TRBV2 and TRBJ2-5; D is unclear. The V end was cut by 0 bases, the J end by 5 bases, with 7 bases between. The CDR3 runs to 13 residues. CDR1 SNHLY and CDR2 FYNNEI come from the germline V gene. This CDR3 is CASSEAGWETQYF. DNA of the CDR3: TGTGCCAGCAGTGAAGCCGGGTGGGAGACCCAGTACTTC.

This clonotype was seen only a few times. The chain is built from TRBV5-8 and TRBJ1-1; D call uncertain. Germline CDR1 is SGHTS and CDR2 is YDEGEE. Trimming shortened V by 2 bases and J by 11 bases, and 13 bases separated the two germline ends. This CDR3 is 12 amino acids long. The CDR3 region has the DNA TGTGCCAGCAGCTTTAGAGGGTGGGGTGCTTTCTTT. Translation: CASSFRGWGAFF.

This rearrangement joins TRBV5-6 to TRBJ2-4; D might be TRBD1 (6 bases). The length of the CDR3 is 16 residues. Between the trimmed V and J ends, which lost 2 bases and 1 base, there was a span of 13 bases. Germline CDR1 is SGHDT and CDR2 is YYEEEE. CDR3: CASSLSDRSAKNIQYF. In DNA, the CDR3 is TGTGCCAGCAGCTTATCCGACAGGTCGGCCAAAAACATTCAGTACTTC.

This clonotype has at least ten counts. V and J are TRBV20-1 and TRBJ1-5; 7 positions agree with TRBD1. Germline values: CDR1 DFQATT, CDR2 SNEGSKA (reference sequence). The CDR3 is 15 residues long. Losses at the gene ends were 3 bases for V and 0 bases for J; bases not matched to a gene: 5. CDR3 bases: TGCAGTGCTAGTATTCAGGGGGTTAGCAATCAGCCCCAGCATTTT. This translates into CSASIQGVSNQPQHF.

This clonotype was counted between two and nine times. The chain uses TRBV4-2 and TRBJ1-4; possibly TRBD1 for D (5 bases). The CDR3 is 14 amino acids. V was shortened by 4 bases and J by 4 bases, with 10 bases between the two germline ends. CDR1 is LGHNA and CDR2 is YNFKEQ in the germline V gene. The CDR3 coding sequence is TGTGCCAGCAGCCCTCAGGGACTTAATGAAAAACTGTTTTTT. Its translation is CASSPQGLNEKLFF.

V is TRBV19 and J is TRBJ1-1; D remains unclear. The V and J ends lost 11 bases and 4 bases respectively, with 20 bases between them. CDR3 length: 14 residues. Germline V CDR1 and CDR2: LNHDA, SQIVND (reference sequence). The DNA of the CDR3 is TGTGCCGCCACGGCAGCGTACATGGGCACTGAAGCTTTCTTT. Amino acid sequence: CAATAAYMGTEAFF.